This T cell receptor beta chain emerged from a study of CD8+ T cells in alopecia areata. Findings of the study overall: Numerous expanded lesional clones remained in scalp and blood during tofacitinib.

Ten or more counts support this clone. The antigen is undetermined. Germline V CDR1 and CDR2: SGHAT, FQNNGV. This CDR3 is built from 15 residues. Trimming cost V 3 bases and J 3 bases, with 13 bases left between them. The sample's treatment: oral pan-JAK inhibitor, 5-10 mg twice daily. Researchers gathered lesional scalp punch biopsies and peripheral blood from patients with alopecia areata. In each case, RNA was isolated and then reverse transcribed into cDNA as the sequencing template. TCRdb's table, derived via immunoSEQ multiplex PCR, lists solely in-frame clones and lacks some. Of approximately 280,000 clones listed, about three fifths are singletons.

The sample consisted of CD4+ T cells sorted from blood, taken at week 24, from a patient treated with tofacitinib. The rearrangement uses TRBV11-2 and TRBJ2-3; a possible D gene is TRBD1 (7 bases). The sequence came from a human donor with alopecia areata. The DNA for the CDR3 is TGTGCCAGCAGCTTCAGGGGGGCTGGGACAGATACGCAGTATTTT. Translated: CASSFRGAGTDTQYF. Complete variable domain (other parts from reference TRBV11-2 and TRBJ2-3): EAGVAQSPRYKIIEKRQSVAFWCNPISGHATLYWYQQILGQGPKLLIQFQNNGVVDDSQLPKDRFSAERLKGVDSTLKIQPAKLEDSAVYLCASSFRGAGTDTQYFGPGTRLTVL.